Listed below are T cell receptor beta chains from one sample, sequenced in a study of OX40 agonist ivuxolimab in advanced cancers. The assay was immunoSEQ multiplex PCR, and TCRdb's table has in-frame clones only and misses some. The sample records roughly 110,000 clones, about nine tenths being singletons. Sample: CD4+ or CD8+ T cells sorted from blood, taken in a trial of the OX40 agonist ivuxolimab. These receptors came from an adult with an advanced solid tumor such as melanoma, head and neck, liver or kidney cancer. Each CDR3 is given with its conserved first and last residue. The D gene is left open where the match is weak. Some rows mark clone size as missing; the rest say once, few, many or name a class of expanded clone.

J gene | V gene | clone size | D gene | CDR3 length | CDR3 protein | CDR3 DNA
TRBJ1-5 | TRBV2 | NA | NA | 15 | CASSEGTVSNQPQHF | TGTGCCAGCAGTGAAGGGACAGTTAGCAATCAGCCCCAGCATTTT
TRBJ1-5 | TRBV28 | NA | NA | 11 | CASGRERPQHF | TGTGCCAGCGGTAGGGAAAGGCCCCAGCATTTT
TRBJ1-4 | TRBV6-5 | NA | NA | 14 | CASSFSRNNEKLFF | TGTGCCAGCAGTTTCAGCCGAAACAATGAAAAACTGTTTTTT
TRBJ1-2 | TRBV4-2 | NA | TRBD1 | 13 | CASSQGQGDGYTF | TGTGCCAGCAGCCAAGGACAGGGCGATGGCTACACCTTC
TRBJ1-2 | TRBV6-1 | NA | NA | 16 | CASSETGRPDNYGYTF | TGTGCCAGCAGTGAAACAGGCAGGCCGGATAACTATGGCTACACCTTC
TRBJ2-7 | TRBV6-6 | NA | TRBD1 | 15 | CASSPGTGGSYEQYF | TGTGCCAGCAGTCCCGGGACAGGGGGCTCCTACGAGCAGTACTTC
TRBJ1-1 | TRBV10-2 | NA | TRBD1 | 13 | CASSVGQGTEAFF | TGCGCCAGCAGTGTGGGACAGGGAACTGAAGCTTTCTTT
TRBJ1-2 | TRBV5-5 | once | TRBD1 | 16 | CASSAATSGGLSGYTF | TGTGCCAGCAGCGCTGCCACCTCAGGGGGCCTTTCGGGCTACACCTTC
TRBJ2-1 | TRBV6-5 | NA | NA | 14 | CASSKSADARGQFF | TGTGCCAGCAGTAAAAGCGCCGACGCGCGTGGGCAGTTCTTC
TRBJ1-4 | TRBV4-1 | NA | NA | 17 | CASSQDPGPPGGEKLFF | TGCGCCAGCAGCCAAGATCCCGGACCCCCTGGAGGGGAAAAACTGTTTTTT
TRBJ2-2 | TRBV28 | NA | NA | 14 | CASSRPLDTGELFF | TGTGCCAGCAGTCGGCCCCTTGACACCGGGGAGCTGTTTTTT
TRBJ2-3 | TRBV7-3 | NA | NA | 15 | CASSPRESGGDTQYF | TGTGCCAGCAGCCCAAGAGAATCAGGGGGGGATACGCAGTATTTT
TRBJ2-5 | TRBV29-1 | NA | NA | 14 | CSVAITGPAETQYF | TGCAGCGTCGCGATTACGGGACCAGCAGAGACCCAGTACTTC
TRBJ2-3 | TRBV7-7 | NA | TRBD2 | 15 | CASSSTSGGPDTQYF | TGTGCTAGCAGCAGTACTAGCGGGGGCCCAGATACGCAGTATTTT
TRBJ2-7 | TRBV19 | NA | NA | 12 | CASSMVGYEQYF | TGTGCCAGTAGTATGGTGGGCTACGAGCAGTACTTC
TRBJ1-6 | TRBV7-9 | NA | NA | 13 | CASRTDYNSPLHF | TGTGCCAGCAGGACAGACTATAATTCACCCCTCCACTTT
TRBJ2-3 | TRBV9 | NA | NA | 16 | CASSVGGRPSTDTQYF | TGTGCCAGCAGCGTAGGAGGCAGGCCTAGCACAGATACGCAGTATTTT
TRBJ1-6 | TRBV30 | NA | NA | 15 | CAWSVPPGYNSPLHF | TGTGCCTGGAGTGTACCGCCAGGGTATAATTCACCCCTCCACTTT
TRBJ2-1 | TRBV12-5 | NA | NA | 16 | CASGSNPSGRNNEQFF | TGTGCTAGTGGTTCAAACCCCTCAGGACGGAACAATGAGCAGTTCTTC
TRBJ1-5 | TRBV18 | many | NA | 13 | CASSPESNQPQHF | TGTGCCAGCTCACCGGAGAGCAATCAGCCCCAGCATTTT
TRBJ2-1 | TRBV10-3 | NA | TRBD1 | 14 | CAISRTGEGDEQFF | TGTGCCATCAGTCGGACAGGGGAAGGGGATGAGCAGTTCTTC
TRBJ1-1 | TRBV19 | NA | NA | 14 | CASSISTAGTEAFF | TGTGCCAGTAGTATAAGTACGGCGGGCACTGAAGCTTTCTTT
TRBJ2-3 | TRBV5-4 | NA | NA | 12 | CASSLELDTQYF | TGTGCCAGCAGCTTGGAGTTAGATACGCAGTATTTT
TRBJ2-1 | TRBV4-1 | once | NA | 16 | CASRKPGGREINEQFF | TGCGCCAGCCGTAAGCCCGGGGGGCGGGAGATCAATGAGCAGTTCTTC
TRBJ1-6 | TRBV15 | NA | NA | 17 | CATKDTKRGTYNSPLHF | TGTGCCACCAAGGACACGAAGCGGGGGACCTATAATTCACCCCTCCACTTT
TRBJ2-7 | TRBV9 | once | TRBD2 | 15 | CASSVGPSGGGEQYF | TGTGCCAGCAGCGTAGGTCCTAGCGGGGGAGGAGAGCAGTACTTC
TRBJ1-5 | TRBV18 | once | NA | 16 | CASSPNPASSNQPQHF | TGTGCCAGCTCACCTAACCCCGCGTCCAGCAATCAGCCCCAGCATTTT
TRBJ2-5 | TRBV7-8 | NA | NA | 13 | CASSFVQGETQYF | TGTGCCAGCAGCTTTGTGCAGGGGGAGACCCAGTACTTC
TRBJ2-3 | TRBV2 | once | TRBD2 | 17 | CASSGTSGGLGTDTQYF | TGTGCCAGCAGCGGGACTAGCGGGGGCCTAGGAACAGATACGCAGTATTTT
TRBJ2-5 | TRBV4-2 | NA | NA | 13 | CASSQDNGGAEYF | TGTGCCAGCAGCCAAGATAACGGGGGCGCGGAGTACTTC
TRBJ1-6 | TRBV13 | NA | TRBD1 | 18 | CASSSSTRRDREYSPLHF | TGTGCCAGCAGCTCCTCGACTCGAAGGGACAGGGAGTATTCACCCCTCCACTTT
TRBJ1-4 | TRBV4-3 | NA | NA | 18 | CASSPATGARRENEKLFF | TGCGCCAGCAGCCCCGCGACAGGCGCGAGAAGAGAAAATGAAAAACTGTTTTTT
TRBJ2-2 | TRBV21-1 | NA | NA | 14 | CASSSGQHTGELFF | TGTGCCAGCAGCTCGGGCCAGCACACCGGGGAGCTGTTTTTT
TRBJ1-2 | TRBV19 | once | TRBD1 | 16 | CASSISGQGYNYGYTF | TGTGCCAGTAGCATCTCTGGACAGGGTTATAACTATGGCTACACCTTC
TRBJ2-7 | TRBV7-2 | NA | NA | 17 | CASSLAQGSLSSYEQYF | TGTGCCAGCAGCTTAGCGCAAGGCAGCTTAAGCTCCTACGAGCAGTACTTC
TRBJ2-7 | TRBV6-6 | NA | TRBD1 | 14 | CASRPGTASPKQYF | TGTGCCAGCAGGCCGGGGACAGCCTCTCCGAAGCAGTACTTC
TRBJ1-1 | TRBV4-3 | NA | NA | 12 | CASSRGGREAFF | TGCGCCAGCAGCCGGGGGGGTCGCGAAGCTTTCTTT
TRBJ1-4 | TRBV9 | few | NA | 14 | CASSPASGSEKLFF | TGTGCCAGCAGCCCCGCCAGTGGAAGTGAAAAACTGTTTTTT
TRBJ1-5 | TRBV7-2 | once | NA | 13 | CASSWRRGQPQHF | TGTGCCAGCAGTTGGAGACGGGGTCAGCCCCAGCATTTT
TRBJ1-1 | TRBV6-6 | NA | NA | 11 | CASSYVNEAFF | TGTGCCAGCAGTTACGTGAATGAAGCTTTCTTT
TRBJ1-6 | TRBV28 | NA | NA | 15 | CASSLSRNMYSPLHF | TGTGCCAGCAGTTTGTCCAGGAATATGTATTCACCCCTCCACTTT
TRBJ1-5 | TRBV23-1 | NA | NA | 14 | CASSQPFWGQPQHF | TGCGCCAGCAGTCAACCTTTCTGGGGTCAGCCCCAGCATTTT
TRBJ2-7 | TRBV6-5 | NA | NA | 11 | CASSNPDEQYF | TGTGCCAGCAGTAACCCCGACGAGCAGTACTTC
TRBJ1-1 | TRBV2 | NA | NA | 13 | CASSNDVNTEAFF | TGTGCCAGCTCGAACGACGTAAACACTGAAGCTTTCTTT
TRBJ2-3 | TRBV2 | NA | NA | 11 | CASSYGDTQYF | TGTGCCAGCAGTTATGGGGATACGCAGTATTTT